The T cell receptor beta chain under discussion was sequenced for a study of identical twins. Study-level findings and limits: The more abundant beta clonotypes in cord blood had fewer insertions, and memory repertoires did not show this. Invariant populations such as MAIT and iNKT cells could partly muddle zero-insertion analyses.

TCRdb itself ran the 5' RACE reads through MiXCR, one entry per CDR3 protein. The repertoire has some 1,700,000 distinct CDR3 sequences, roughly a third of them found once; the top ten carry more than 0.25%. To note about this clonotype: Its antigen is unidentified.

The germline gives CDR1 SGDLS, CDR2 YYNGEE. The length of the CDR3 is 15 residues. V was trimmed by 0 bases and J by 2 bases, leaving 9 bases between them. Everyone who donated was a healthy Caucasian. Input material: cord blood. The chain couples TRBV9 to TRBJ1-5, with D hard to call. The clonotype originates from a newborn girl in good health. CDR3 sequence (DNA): TGTGCCAGCAGCGTAGGACCGGACCGCAATCAGCCCCAGCATTTT. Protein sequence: CASSVGPDRNQPQHF.